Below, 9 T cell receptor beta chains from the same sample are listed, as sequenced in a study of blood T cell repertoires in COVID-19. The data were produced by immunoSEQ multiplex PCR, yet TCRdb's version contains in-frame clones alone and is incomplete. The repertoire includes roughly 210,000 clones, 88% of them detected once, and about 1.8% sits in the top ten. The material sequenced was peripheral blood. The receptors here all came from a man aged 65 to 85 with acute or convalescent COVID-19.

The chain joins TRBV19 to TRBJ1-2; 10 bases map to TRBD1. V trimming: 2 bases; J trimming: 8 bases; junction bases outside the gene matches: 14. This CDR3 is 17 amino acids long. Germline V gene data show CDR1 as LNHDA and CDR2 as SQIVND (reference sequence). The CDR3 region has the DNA TGTGCCAGTAGTATAAGATTCAGTGAGGGACAGGGGTACGGCTACACCTTC. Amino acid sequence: CASSIRFSEGQGYGYTF.

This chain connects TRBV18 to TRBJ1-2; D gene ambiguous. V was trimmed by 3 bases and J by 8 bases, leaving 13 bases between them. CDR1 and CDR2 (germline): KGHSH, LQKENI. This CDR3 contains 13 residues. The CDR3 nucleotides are TGTGCCAGCTCACCGAACAGCAATGGCGGCTACACCTTC. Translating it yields CASSPNSNGGYTF.

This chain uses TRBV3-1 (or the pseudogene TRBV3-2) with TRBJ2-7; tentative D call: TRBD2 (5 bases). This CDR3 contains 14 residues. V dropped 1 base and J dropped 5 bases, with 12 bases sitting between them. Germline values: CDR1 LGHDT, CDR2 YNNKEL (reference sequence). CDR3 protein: CASSQGTGSNEQYF. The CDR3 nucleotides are TGTGCCAGCAGCCAAGGGACGGGATCCAACGAGCAGTACTTC.

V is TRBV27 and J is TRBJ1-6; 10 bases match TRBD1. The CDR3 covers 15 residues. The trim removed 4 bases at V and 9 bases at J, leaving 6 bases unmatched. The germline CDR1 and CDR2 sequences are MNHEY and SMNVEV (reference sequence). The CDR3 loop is CASSSAGTGVSPLHF. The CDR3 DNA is TGTGCCAGCAGTTCTGCCGGGACAGGGGTTTCACCCCTCCACTTT.

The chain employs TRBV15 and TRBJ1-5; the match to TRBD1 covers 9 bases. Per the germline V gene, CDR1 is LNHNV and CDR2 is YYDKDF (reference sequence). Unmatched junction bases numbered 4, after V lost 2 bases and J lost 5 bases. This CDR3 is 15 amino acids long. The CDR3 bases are TGTGCCACCAGCAGACCGGGACAGGGCGATCAGCCCCAGCATTTT. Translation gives CATSRPGQGDQPQHF.

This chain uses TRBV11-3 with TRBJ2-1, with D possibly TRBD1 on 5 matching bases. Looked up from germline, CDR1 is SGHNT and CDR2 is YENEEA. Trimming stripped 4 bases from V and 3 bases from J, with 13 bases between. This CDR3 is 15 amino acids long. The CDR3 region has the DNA TGTGCCAGCAGCTCGACAGTTTCTTACTACAATGAGCAGTTCTTC. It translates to CASSSTVSYYNEQFF.

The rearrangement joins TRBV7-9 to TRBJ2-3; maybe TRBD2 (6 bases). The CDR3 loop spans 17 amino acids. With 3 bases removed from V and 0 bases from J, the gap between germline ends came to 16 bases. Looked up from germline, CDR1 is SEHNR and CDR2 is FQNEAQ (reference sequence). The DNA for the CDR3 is TGTGCCAGCAGCTTGTGGGGATATAGCGGTAGCACAGATACGCAGTATTTT. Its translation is CASSLWGYSGSTDTQYF.

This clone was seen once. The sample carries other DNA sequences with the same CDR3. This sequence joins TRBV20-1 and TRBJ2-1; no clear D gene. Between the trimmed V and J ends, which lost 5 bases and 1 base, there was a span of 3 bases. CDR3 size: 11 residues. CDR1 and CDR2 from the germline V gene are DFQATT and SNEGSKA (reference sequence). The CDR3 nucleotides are TGCAGTGCTCCATCCTACAATGAGCAGTTCTTC. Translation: CSAPSYNEQFF.

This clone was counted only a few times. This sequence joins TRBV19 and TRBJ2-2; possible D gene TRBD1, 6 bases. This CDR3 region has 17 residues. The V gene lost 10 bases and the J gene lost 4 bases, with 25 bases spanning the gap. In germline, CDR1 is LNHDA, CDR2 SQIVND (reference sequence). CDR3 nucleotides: TGTGCCACTACCAGACGAGGGGGAGCCTACGTCACCGGGGAGCTGTTTTTT. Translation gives CATTRRGGAYVTGELFF.